One T cell receptor (beta chain) is described in this entry. Germline V gene lookup returns CDR1 ENHRY and CDR2 SYGVKD. This CDR3 has 13 residues. J lost 5 bases, V lost 5 bases, and 5 bases had no gene match. In the original processing: Amplified reference gene primers provided the basis for estimating nucleated cell counts. Some clones are missing from TCRdb's copy, which holds only in-frame ones; the method was immunoSEQ multiplex PCR. V and J calls and clone size are given by that table; D and trimming were obtained from the DNA. The table shows 250,000 to 350,000 clones, with around 87% occurring only once. This specimen belongs to a study of blood T cell repertoires in COVID-19. At the level of the study: Donors in the United States, Italy and Spain gave samples during acute or convalescent COVID-19. PBMCs, B-cell-depleted T cells, or T cells provided the cDNA or gDNA that made up the material.

This receptor was obtained from a man aged 18 to 29 with active or convalescent COVID-19. The specimen sequenced was peripheral blood. The chain is built from TRBV10-3 and TRBJ2-5, with 7 nucleotides matching TRBD2. The CDR3 spells CAISQDGGETQYF. CDR3 coding DNA: TGTGCCATCAGTCAGGACGGGGGGGAGACCCAGTACTTC.